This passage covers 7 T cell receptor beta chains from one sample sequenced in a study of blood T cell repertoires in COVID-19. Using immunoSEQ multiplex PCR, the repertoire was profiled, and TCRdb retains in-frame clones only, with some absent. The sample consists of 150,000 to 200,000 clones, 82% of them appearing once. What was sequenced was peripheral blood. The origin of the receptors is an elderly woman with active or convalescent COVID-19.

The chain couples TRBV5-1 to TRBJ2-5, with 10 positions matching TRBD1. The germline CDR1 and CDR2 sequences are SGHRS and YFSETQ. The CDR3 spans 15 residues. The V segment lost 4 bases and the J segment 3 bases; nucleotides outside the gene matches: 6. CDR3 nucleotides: TGCGCCAGCAGCCCGCCGGGACAGGGGAAAGAGACCCAGTACTTC. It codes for CASSPPGQGKETQYF.

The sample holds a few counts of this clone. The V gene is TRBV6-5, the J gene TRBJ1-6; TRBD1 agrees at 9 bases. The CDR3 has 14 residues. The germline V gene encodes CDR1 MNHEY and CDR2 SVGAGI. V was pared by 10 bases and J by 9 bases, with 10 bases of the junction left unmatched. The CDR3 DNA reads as TGTGCCACCTCTCCGGGACAGGGAATTTCACCCCTCCACTTT. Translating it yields CATSPGQGISPLHF.

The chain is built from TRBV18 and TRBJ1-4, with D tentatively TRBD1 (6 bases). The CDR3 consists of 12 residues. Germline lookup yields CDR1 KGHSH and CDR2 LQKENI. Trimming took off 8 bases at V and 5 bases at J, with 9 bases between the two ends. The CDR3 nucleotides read TGTGCCAGCACGGACAGAAATGAAAAACTGTTTTTT. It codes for CASTDRNEKLFF.

The CDR3 DNA follows: TGTGCCAGCAGCTTGACAGCTGGAAACACCATATATTTT. The encoded protein is CASSLTAGNTIYF. This chain links TRBV11-3 with TRBJ1-3, with D possibly TRBD1 on 5 matching bases. Between the trimmed V and J ends, which lost 3 bases and 2 bases, there was a span of 5 bases. Germline CDR1 SGHNT, CDR2 YENEEA. The CDR3 sequence is 13 residues long.

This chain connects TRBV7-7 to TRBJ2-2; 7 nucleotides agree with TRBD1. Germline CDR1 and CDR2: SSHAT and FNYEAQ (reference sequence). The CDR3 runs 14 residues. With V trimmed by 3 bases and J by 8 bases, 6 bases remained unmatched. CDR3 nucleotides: TGTGCCAGCAGCTTCGGGACAGCCGATGGGGAGCTGTTTTTT. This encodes CASSFGTADGELFF.

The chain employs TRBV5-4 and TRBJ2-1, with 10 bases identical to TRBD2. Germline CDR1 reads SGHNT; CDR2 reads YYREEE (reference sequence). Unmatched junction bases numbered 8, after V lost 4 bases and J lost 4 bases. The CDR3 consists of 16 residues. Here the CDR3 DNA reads TGTGCCAGCAGCGCTATACTAGCGGGACAATACAATGAGCAGTTCTTC. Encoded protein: CASSAILAGQYNEQFF.

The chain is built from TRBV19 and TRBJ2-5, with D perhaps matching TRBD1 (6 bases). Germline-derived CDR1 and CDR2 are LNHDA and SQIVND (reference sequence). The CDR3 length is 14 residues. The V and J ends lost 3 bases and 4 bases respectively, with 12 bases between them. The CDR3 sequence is CASSISSGAETQYF. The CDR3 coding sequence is TGTGCCAGTAGTATCTCGTCAGGGGCAGAGACCCAGTACTTC.